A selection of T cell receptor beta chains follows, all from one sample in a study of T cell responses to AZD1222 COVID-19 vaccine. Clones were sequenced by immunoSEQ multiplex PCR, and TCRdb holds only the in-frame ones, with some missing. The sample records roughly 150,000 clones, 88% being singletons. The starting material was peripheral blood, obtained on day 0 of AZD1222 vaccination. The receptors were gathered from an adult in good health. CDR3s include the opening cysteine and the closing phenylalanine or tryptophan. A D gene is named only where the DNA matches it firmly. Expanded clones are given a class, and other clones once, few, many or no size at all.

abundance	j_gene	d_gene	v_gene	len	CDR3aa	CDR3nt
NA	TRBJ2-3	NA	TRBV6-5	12	CASSRERDTQYF	TGTGCCAGCAGCCGCGAGAGGGATACGCAGTATTTT
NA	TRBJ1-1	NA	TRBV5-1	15	CASSLILEMNTEAFF	TGCGCCAGCAGCTTGATTCTGGAAATGAACACTGAAGCTTTCTTT
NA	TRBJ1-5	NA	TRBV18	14	CASSPGLSNQPQHF	TGTGCCAGCTCACCGGGATTAAGCAATCAGCCCCAGCATTTT
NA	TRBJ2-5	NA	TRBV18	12	CASSPPSETQYF	TGTGCCAGCTCACCACCGTCAGAGACCCAGTACTTC
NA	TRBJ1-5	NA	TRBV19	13	CASSFGLDQPQHF	TGTGCCAGTAGTTTCGGCCTGGACCAGCCCCAGCATTTT
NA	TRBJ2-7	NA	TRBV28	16	CASSLPVQSVSYEQYF	TGTGCCAGCAGTCTACCCGTGCAGTCCGTCTCCTACGAGCAGTACTTC
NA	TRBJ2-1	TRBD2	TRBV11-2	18	CASSLTSLAGWVINEQFF	TGTGCCAGCAGCTTAACGAGCTTAGCGGGTTGGGTAATAAATGAGCAGTTCTTC
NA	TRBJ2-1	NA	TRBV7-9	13	CASSLARLNSEFF	TGTGCCAGCAGCTTAGCCCGGTTAAACAGCGAGTTCTTC
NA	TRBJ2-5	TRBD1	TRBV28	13	CASRTGGRETQYF	TGTGCCAGCAGGACAGGGGGCAGAGAGACCCAGTACTTC
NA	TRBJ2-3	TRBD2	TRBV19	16	CASKRLAGVSTDTQYF	TGTGCCAGTAAAAGACTAGCGGGAGTTTCCACAGATACGCAGTATTTT
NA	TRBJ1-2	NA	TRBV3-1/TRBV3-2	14	CASSQAAGAGGYTF	TGTGCCAGCAGCCAAGCGGCTGGGGCGGGTGGCTACACCTTC
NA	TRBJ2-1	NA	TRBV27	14	CASSLNPTPDEQFF	TGTGCCAGCAGTTTAAACCCGACACCGGATGAGCAGTTCTTC
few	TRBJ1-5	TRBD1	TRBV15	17	CATSILQGARGNQPQHF	TGTGCCACCAGCATATTACAGGGGGCCCGTGGCAATCAGCCCCAGCATTTT
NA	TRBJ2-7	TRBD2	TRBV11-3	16	CASSPGLAGVSYEQYF	TGTGCCAGCAGCCCAGGACTAGCGGGAGTTTCCTACGAGCAGTACTTC
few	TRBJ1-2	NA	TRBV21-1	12	CASSTNNYGYTF	TGTGCCAGCAGCACCAACAACTATGGCTACACCTTC
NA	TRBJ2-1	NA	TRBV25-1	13	CASSLREYNEQFF	TGTGCCAGCAGCCTCCGAGAGTACAATGAGCAGTTCTTC
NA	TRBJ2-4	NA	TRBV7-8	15	CASSPNTGRRNIQYF	TGTGCCAGCAGCCCTAATACAGGGAGGCGGAACATTCAGTACTTC
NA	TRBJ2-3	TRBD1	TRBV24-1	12	CATSARGYTQYF	TGTGCCACCTCCGCCAGGGGGTATACGCAGTATTTT